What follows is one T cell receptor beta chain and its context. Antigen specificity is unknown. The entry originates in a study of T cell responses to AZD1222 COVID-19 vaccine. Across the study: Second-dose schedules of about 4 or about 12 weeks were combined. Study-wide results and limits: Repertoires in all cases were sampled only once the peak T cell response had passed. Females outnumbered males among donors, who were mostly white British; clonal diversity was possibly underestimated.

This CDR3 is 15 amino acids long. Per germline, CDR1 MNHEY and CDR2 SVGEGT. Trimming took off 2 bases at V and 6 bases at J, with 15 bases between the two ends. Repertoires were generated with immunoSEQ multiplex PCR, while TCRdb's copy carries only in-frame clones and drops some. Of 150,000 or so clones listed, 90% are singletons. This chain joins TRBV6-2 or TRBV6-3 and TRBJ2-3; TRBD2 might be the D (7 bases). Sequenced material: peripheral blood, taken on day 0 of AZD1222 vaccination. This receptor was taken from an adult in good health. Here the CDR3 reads CASSYGRGAADTQYF. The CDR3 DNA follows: TGTGCCAGCAGTTACGGACGGGGGGCCGCGGATACGCAGTATTTT.